This TCR beta chain was sequenced during a study of T cells in Graves' hyperthyroidism and ophthalmopathy. On this clonotype: Its antigen is unidentified.

Diagnoses rested on clinical symptoms, serum thyroxine and TRAb, thyroid ultrasound and orbital computed tomography. The PBMCs had their origin in roughly 9.4 ml of fresh peripheral blood. The investigators amplified TCR beta CDR3 regions from RNA transcripts. Primed by the HTBI set, a first-round RT-PCR was run on the TCR CDR3. TCRdb ran MiXCR on the multiplex PCR reads and lists one entry per CDR3 protein. The sample lists almost 600,000 distinct CDR3 sequences; about 15% were seen once. Study-wide findings and caveats: By a 13 V-J model, ophthalmopathy was set apart from stable hyperthyroidism.

The specimen was blood. This sequence was found in a woman aged 30 to 39 with Graves' hyperthyroidism that later progressed to Graves' ophthalmopathy.

CDR3 nucleotide sequence: TGTGCCAGCAGCCTCGAGGGACAGTTAAACACTGAAGCTTTCTTT. It specifies CASSLEGQLNTEAFF. The V gene is TRBV5-5, the J gene TRBJ1-1; 7 nucleotides line up with TRBD1. J gave up 2 bases and V 4 bases, and 8 bases lay outside the gene matches. This CDR3 is 15 amino acids long. Germline CDR1 is SGHKS and CDR2 is YYEKEE (reference sequence).